The rows below give T cell receptor beta chains drawn from one sample of a study of blood T cells in healthy people across ages. TCRdb re-called the 5' RACE reads with MiXCR, one entry per CDR3 protein. The table lists 1.2 million to 1.5 million distinct CDR3 sequences, around 59% of them singletons. The specimen was blood. The origin of the receptors is a man younger than 35 in good health. The CDR3 runs from the conserved cysteine through the conserved F or W. D genes are given only for firm matches. Size is stated for part of the rows, as once, few or many counts, or as a class when the clone is expanded.

D	V	size	J	CDR3	DNA
NA	TRBV7-9	NA	TRBJ2-6	CASSLAAKSAGPGANVLTF	TGTGCCAGCAGCTTAGCGGCCAAGAGTGCGGGGCCTGGGGCCAACGTCCTGACTTTC
NA	TRBV5-1	NA	TRBJ1-1	CASSPGQHTEAFF	TGCGCCAGCAGCCCCGGACAGCACACTGAAGCTTTCTTT
NA	TRBV15	NA	TRBJ2-3	CATSRERSDTQYF	TGTGCCACCAGCAGAGAAAGGTCAGATACGCAGTATTTT
NA	TRBV5-6	few	TRBJ2-3	CASSWDTLPDTQYF	TGTGCCAGCAGCTGGGACACCCTCCCAGATACGCAGTATTTT
NA	TRBV14	NA	TRBJ2-6	CASSQLSFLDSGANVLTF	TGTGCCAGCAGCCAATTAAGCTTCCTTGACTCTGGGGCCAACGTCCTGACTTTC
NA	TRBV4-2	NA	TRBJ2-1	CASSQEERDNEQFF	TGTGCCAGCAGCCAAGAAGAACGGGATAATGAGCAGTTCTTC
TRBD2	TRBV12-3/TRBV12-4	NA	TRBJ2-1	CASSFELAGVDEQFF	TGTGCCAGCAGTTTCGAACTAGCGGGAGTCGATGAGCAGTTCTTC
NA	TRBV7-9	NA	TRBJ2-1	CASSLDRREAFF	TGTGCCAGCAGCTTGGACAGAAGGGAAGCTTTCTTC
NA	TRBV4-1	few	TRBJ1-6	CASSRLRTELYNSPLHF	TGCGCCAGCAGCCGTTTAAGGACAGAACTCTATAATTCACCCCTCCACTTT
TRBD2	TRBV6-1	few	TRBJ2-5	CASSEVGGGPRVETQYF	TGTGCCAGCAGTGAAGTCGGGGGGGGACCCAGGGTAGAGACCCAGTACTTC
NA	TRBV13	NA	TRBJ1-1	CASSTQGNGASTFF	TGTGCCAGCAGCACGCAGGGCAACGGGGCCAGTACTTTCTTT
TRBD1	TRBV6-6	NA	TRBJ2-5	CASRITGEETQYF	TGTGCCAGCAGAATTACAGGGGAGGAGACCCAGTACTTC
NA	TRBV20-1	NA	TRBJ2-1	CSARAYSYNEQFF	TGCAGTGCTAGAGCCTATTCCTACAATGAGCAGTTCTTC
TRBD2	TRBV20-1	few	TRBJ2-3	CSACSRTSGSTDTQYF	TGCAGTGCTTGTTCGAGGACTAGCGGGAGCACAGATACGCAGTATTTT
NA	TRBV4-1	NA	TRBJ2-7	CASSPTPSTSSHEQYF	TGCGCCAGCAGCCCGACTCCTAGCACAAGCTCCCACGAGCAGTACTTC
NA	TRBV4-1	once	TRBJ2-7	CASSPSAVYEQYF	TGCGCCAGCAGTCCCTCGGCGGTCTACGAGCAGTACTTC
TRBD2	TRBV20-1	NA	TRBJ2-5	CSARKSSGRGTQYF	TGCAGTGCTAGAAAATCTAGCGGGAGGGGGACCCAGTACTTC
TRBD1	TRBV4-2	once	TRBJ1-1	CASSQGLTGLAFF	TGTGCCAGCAGCCAAGGTCTGACAGGGCTGGCTTTCTTT
NA	TRBV28	NA	TRBJ2-7	CASSLLQGYEQYF	TGTGCCAGCAGTTTATTACAGGGCTACGAGCAGTACTTC
NA	TRBV9	NA	TRBJ1-4	CASSVDYSNEKLFF	TGTGCCAGCAGCGTAGATTACAGCAATGAAAAACTGTTTTTT
TRBD2	TRBV20-1	NA	TRBJ2-2	CSLRRLSGGAITGELFF	TGCAGTCTCCGGAGACTTAGCGGGGGGGCTATCACCGGGGAGCTGTTTTTT
NA	TRBV29-1	NA	TRBJ2-5	CSVEGAADQETQYF	TGCAGCGTTGAGGGGGCTGCCGACCAAGAGACCCAGTACTTC
NA	TRBV4-2	NA	TRBJ2-1	CASTAAGEQFF	TGTGCCAGCACCGCCGCCGGTGAGCAGTTCTTC
TRBD2	TRBV7-9	NA	TRBJ2-1	CASSPSGLLFF	TGTGCCAGCAGTCCATCGGGACTACTGTTCTTC